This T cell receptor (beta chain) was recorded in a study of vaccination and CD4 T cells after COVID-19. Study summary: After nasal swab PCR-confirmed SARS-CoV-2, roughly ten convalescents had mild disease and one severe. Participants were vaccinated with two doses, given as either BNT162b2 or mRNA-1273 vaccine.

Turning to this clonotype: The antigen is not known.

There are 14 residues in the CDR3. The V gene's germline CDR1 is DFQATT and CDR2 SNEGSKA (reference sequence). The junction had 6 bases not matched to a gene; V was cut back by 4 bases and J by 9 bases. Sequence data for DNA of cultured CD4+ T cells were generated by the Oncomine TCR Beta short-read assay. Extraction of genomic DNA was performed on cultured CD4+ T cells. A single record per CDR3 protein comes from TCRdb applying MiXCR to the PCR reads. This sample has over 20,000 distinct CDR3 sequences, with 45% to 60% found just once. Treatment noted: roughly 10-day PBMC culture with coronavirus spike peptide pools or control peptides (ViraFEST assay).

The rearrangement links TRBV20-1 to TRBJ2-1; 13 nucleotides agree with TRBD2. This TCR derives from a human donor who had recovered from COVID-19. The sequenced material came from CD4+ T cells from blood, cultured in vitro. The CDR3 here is CSATGLAGEREQFF. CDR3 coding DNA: TGCAGTGCTACTGGACTAGCGGGAGAACGTGAGCAGTTCTTC.